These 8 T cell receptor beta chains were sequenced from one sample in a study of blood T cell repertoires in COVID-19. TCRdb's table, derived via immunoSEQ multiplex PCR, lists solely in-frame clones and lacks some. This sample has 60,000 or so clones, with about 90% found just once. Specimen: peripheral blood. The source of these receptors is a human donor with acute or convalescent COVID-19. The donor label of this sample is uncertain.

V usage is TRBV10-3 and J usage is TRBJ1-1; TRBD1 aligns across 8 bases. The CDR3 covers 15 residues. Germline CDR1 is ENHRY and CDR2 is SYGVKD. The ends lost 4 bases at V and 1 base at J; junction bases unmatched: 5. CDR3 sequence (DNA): TGTGCCATCAGTGCATTAACAGGGGGGAACACTGAAGCTTTCTTT. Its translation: CAISALTGGNTEAFF.

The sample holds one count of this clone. For the CDR3, the DNA is TGTGCAGAAACAATGGGCGGGATGACTAACTATGGCTACACCTTC. Protein product: CAETMGGMTNYGYTF. The rearrangement joins TRBV2 to TRBJ1-2; no definite D call. This CDR3 comprises 15 residues. In germline, CDR1 is SNHLY, CDR2 FYNNEI.

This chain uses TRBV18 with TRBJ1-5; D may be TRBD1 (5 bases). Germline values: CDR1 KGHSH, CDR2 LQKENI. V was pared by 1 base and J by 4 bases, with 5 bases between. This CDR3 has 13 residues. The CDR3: CASSPQGNQPQHF. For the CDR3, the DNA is TGTGCCAGCTCACCACAGGGGAATCAGCCCCAGCATTTT.

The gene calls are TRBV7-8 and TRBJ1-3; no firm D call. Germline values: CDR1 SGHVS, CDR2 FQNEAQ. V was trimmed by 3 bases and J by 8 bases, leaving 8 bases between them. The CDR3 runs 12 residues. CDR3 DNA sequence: TGTGCCAGCAGCTTTAGCGGGGACACCATATATTTT. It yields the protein CASSFSGDTIYF.

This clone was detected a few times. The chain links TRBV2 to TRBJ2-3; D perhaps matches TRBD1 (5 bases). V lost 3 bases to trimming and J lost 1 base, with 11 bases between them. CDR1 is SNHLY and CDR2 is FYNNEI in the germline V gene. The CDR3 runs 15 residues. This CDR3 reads CASSDQTDGTDTQYF. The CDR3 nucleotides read TGTGCCAGCAGTGACCAGACAGACGGCACAGATACGCAGTATTTT.

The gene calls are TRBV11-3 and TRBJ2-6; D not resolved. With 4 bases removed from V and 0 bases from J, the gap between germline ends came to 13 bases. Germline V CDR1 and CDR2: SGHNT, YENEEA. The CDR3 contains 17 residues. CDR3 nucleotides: TGTGCCAGCAGCTCTTCACAGCCTGGCTCTGGGGCCAACGTCCTGACTTTC. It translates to CASSSSQPGSGANVLTF.

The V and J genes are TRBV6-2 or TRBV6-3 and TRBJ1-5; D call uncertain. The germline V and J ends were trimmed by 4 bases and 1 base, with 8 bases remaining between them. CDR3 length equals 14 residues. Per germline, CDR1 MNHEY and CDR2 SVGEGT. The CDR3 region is CASSFIRSNQPQHF. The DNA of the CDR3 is TGTGCCAGCAGTTTCATTAGAAGCAATCAGCCCCAGCATTTT.

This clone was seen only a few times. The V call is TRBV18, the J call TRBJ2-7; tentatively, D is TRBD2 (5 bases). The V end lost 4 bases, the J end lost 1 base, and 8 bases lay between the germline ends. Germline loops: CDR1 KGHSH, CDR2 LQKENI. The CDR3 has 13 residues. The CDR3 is CASSLSGSYEQYF. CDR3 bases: TGTGCCAGCTCACTATCGGGGTCCTACGAGCAGTACTTC.